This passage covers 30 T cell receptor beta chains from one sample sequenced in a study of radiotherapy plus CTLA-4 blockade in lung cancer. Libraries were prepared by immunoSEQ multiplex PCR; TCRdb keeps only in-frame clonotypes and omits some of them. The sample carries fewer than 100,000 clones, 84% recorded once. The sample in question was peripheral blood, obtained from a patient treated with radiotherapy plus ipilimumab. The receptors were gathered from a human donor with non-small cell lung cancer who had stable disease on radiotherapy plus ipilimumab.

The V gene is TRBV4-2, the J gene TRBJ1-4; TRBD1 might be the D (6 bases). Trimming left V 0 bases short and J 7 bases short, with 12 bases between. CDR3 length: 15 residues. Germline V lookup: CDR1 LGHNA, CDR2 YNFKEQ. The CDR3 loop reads CASSQETQGSEKLFF. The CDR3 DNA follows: TGTGCCAGCAGCCAAGAAACACAGGGTAGTGAAAAACTGTTTTTT.

This chain's CDR3 is CASSLEQGANEQYF. Here the CDR3 DNA reads TGTGCCAGCAGCTTAGAGCAGGGGGCCAACGAGCAGTACTTC. The rearrangement uses TRBV7-8 and TRBJ2-7; 8 positions agree with TRBD1. J gave up 5 bases and V 1 base, and 4 bases lay outside the gene matches. Germline V gene lookup returns CDR1 SGHVS and CDR2 FQNEAQ. The CDR3 sequence is 14 residues long.

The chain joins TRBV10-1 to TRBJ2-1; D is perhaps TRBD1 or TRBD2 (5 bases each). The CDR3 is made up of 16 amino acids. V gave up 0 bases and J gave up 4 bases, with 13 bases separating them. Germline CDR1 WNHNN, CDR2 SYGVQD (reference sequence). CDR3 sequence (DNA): TGCGCCAGCAGTGAGTCGCCGGGACCCTATTACAATGAGCAGTTCTTC. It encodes CASSESPGPYYNEQFF.

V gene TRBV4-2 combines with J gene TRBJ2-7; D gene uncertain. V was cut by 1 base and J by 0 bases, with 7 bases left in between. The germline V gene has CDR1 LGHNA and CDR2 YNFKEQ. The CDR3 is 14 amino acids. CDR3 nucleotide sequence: TGTGCCAGCAGCCAAGCGGCAAACTCCTACGAGCAGTACTTC. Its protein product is CASSQAANSYEQYF.

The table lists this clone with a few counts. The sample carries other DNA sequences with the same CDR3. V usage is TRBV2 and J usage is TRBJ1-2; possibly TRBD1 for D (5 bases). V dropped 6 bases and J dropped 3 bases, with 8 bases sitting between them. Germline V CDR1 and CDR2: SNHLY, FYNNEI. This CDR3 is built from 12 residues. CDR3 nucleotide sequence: TGTGCCAGCAGCAGGGTGGACTATGGCTACACCTTC. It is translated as CASSRVDYGYTF.

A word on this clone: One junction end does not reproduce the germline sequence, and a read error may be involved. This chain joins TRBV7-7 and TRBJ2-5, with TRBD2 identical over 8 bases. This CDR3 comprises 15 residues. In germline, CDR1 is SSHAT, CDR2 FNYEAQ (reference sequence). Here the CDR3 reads CASSLGNLAGETQYF. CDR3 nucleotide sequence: TGTGCTAGCAGCTTAGGAAACTTAGCGGGGGAGACCCAGTACTTC.

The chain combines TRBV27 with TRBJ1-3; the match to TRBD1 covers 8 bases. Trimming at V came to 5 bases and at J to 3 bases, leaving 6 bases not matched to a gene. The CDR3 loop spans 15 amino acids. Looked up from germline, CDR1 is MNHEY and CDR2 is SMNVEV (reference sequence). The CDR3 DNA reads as TGTGCCAGCAGTCCCGACAGGGGTGTTGGAAACACCATATATTTT. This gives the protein CASSPDRGVGNTIYF.

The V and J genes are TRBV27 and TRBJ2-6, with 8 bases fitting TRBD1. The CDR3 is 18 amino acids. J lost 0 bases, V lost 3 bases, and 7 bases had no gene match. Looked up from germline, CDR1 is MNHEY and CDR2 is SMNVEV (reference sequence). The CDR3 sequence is CASSFMGQAISGANVLTF. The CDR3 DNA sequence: TGTGCCAGCAGTTTCATGGGACAGGCCATCTCTGGGGCCAACGTCCTGACTTTC.

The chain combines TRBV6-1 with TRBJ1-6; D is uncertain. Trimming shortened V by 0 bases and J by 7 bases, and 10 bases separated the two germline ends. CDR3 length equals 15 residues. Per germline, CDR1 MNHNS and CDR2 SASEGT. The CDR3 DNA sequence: TGTGCCAGCAGTGAAGCGCGGCCTGGGAATTCACCCCTCCACTTT. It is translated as CASSEARPGNSPLHF.

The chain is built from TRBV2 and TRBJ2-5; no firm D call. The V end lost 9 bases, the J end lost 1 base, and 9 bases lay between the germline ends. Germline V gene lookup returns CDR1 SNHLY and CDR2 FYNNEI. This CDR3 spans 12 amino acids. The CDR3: CASSRAQETQYF. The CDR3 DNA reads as TGTGCCAGTTCCCGGGCCCAAGAGACCCAGTACTTC. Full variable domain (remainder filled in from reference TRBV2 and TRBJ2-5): EPEVTQTPSHQVTQMGQEVILRCVPISNHLYFYWYRQILGQKVEFLVSFYNNEISEKSEIFDDQFSVERPDGSNFTLKIRSTKLEDSAMYFCASSRAQETQYFGPGTRLLVL.

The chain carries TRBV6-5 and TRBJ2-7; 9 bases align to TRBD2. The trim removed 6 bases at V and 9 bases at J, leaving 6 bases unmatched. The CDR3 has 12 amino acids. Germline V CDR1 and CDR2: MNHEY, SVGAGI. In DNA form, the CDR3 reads TGTGCCAGCAGCTCGGGTAGCGGGAGGCAGTACTTC. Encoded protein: CASSSGSGRQYF.

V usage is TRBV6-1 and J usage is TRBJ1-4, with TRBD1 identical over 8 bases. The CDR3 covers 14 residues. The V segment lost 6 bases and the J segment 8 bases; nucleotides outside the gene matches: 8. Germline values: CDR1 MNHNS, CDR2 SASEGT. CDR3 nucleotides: TGTGCCAGCAGGTCCGACAGGGGCGGGGAAAAACTGTTTTTT. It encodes CASRSDRGGEKLFF.

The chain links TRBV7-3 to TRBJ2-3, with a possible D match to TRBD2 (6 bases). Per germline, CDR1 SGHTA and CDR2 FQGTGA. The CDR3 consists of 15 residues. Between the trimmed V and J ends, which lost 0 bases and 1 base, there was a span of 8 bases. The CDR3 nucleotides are TGTGCCAGCAGCTTAACTGGCGGGGGCACAGATACGCAGTATTTT. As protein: CASSLTGGGTDTQYF.

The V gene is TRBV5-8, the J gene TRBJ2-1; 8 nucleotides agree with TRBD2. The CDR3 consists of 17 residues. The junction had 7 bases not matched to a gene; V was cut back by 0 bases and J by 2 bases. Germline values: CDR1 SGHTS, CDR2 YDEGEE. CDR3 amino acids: CASSLAGTGGPYNEQFF. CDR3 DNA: TGTGCCAGCAGCTTGGCAGGGACGGGAGGGCCCTACAATGAGCAGTTCTTC. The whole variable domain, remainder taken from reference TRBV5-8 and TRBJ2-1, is EAGVTQSPTHLIKTRGQQATLRCSPISGHTSVYWYQQALGLGLQFLLWYDEGEERNRGNFPPRFSGRQFPNYSSELNVNALELEDSALYLCASSLAGTGGPYNEQFFGPGTRLTVL.

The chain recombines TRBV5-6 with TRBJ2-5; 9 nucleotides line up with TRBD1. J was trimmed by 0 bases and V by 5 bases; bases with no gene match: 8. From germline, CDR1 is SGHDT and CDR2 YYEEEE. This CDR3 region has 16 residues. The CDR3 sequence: CASRRYRGPNQETQYF. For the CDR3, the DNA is TGTGCCAGCAGGAGATACAGGGGGCCCAACCAAGAGACCCAGTACTTC.

CDR3 nucleotides: TGTGCCAGCAGTTCCTACATGAACACTGAAGCTTTCTTT. Translation: CASSSYMNTEAFF. This chain joins TRBV11-3 and TRBJ1-1; no clear D. Germline V gene lookup returns CDR1 SGHNT and CDR2 YENEEA. Trimming removed 6 bases at V and 0 bases at J, with 8 bases between. The CDR3 totals 13 residues.

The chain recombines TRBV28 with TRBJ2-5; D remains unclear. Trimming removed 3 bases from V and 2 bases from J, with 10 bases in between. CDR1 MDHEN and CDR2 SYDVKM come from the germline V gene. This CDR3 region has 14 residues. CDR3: CASSFRPQQETQYF. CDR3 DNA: TGTGCCAGCAGTTTCAGACCGCAGCAAGAGACCCAGTACTTC.

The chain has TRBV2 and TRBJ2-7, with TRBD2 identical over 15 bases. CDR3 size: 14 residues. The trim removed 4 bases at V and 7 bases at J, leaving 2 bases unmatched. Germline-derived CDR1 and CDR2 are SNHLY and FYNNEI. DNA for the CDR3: TGTGCCAGCAGTGGGACTAGCGGGAGGGGGGAGCAGTACTTC. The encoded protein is CASSGTSGRGEQYF.

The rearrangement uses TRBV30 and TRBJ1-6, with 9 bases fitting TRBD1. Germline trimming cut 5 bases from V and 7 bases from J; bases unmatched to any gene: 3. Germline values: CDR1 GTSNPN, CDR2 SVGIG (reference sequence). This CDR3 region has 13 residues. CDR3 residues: CAWQGQGNSPLHF. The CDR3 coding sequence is TGTGCCTGGCAGGGACAGGGAAATTCACCCCTCCACTTT.

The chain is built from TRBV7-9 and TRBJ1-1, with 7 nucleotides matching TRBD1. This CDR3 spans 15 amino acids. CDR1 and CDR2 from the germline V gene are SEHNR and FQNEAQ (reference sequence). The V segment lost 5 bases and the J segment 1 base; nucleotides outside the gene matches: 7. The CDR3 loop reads CASSLRGGANTEAFF. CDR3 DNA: TGTGCCAGCAGCCTCAGGGGGGGTGCGAACACTGAAGCTTTCTTT. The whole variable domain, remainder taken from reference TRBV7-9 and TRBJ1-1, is DTGVSQNPRHKITKRGQNVTFRCDPISEHNRLYWYRQTLGQGPEFLTYFQNEAQLEKSRLLSDRFSAERPKGSFSTLEIQRTEQGDSAMYLCASSLRGGANTEAFFGQGTRLTVV.

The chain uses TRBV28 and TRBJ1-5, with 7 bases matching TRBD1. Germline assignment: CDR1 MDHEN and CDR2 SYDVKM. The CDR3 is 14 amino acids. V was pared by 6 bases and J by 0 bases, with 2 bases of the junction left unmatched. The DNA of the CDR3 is TGTGCCAGCAGCCGACAGGGTAGCAATCAGCCCCAGCATTTT. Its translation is CASSRQGSNQPQHF.

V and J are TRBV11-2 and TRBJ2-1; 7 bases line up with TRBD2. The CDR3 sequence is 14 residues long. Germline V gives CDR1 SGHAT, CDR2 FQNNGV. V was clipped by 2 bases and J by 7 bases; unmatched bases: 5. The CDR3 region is CASSLLGGSNEQFF. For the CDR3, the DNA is TGTGCCAGCAGCTTATTAGGCGGGAGTAATGAGCAGTTCTTC. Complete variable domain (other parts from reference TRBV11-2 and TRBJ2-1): EAGVAQSPRYKIIEKRQSVAFWCNPISGHATLYWYQQILGQGPKLLIQFQNNGVVDDSQLPKDRFSAERLKGVDSTLKIQPAKLEDSAVYLCASSLLGGSNEQFFGPGTRLTVL.

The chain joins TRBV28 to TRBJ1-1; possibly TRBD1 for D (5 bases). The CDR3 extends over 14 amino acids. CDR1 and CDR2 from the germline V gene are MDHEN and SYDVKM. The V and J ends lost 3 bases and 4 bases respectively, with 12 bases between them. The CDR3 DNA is TGTGCCAGCAGTTTTTTGGGTGGGGGCACTGAAGCTTTCTTT. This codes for CASSFLGGGTEAFF.

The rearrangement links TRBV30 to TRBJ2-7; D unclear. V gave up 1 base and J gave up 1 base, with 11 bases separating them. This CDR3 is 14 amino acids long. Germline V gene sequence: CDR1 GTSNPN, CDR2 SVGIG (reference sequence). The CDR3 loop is CAWSGSTPSYEQYF. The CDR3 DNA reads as TGTGCCTGGAGTGGTTCGACTCCTTCCTACGAGCAGTACTTC.

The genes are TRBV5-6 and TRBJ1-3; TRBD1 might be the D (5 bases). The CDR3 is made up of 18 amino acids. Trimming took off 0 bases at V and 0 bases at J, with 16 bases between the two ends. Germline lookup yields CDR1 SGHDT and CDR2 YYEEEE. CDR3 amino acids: CASSLAATGLSSGNTIYF. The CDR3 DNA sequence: TGTGCCAGCAGCTTGGCTGCTACAGGCCTATCCTCTGGAAACACCATATATTTT.

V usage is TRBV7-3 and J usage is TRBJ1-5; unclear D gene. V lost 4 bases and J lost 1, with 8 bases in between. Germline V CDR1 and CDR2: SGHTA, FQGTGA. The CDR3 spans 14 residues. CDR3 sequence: CASSSHGSNQPQHF. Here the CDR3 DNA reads TGTGCCAGCAGCTCCCATGGGAGCAATCAGCCCCAGCATTTT.

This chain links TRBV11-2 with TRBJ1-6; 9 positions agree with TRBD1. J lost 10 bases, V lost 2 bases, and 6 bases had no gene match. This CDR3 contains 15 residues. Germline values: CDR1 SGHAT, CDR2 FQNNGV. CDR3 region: CASSLLDRGGSPLHF. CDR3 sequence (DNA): TGTGCCAGCAGCTTATTGGACAGGGGAGGCTCACCCCTCCACTTT.

The CDR3 sequence is CASSHGGHPATNEKLFF. The CDR3 DNA sequence: TGTGCCAGCAGCCACGGGGGACATCCAGCAACTAATGAAAAACTGTTTTTT. The chain joins TRBV7-9 to TRBJ1-4; TRBD1 is a possible D gene (6 bases). CDR3 length equals 17 residues. Trimming shortened V by 5 bases and J by 0 bases, and 16 bases separated the two germline ends. Germline values: CDR1 SEHNR, CDR2 FQNEAQ (reference sequence).

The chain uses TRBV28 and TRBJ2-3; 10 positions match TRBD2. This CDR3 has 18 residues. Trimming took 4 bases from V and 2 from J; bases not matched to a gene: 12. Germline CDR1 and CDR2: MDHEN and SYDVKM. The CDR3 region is CASSSNWLAGDYTDTQYF. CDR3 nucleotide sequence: TGTGCCAGCAGTTCCAATTGGCTAGCGGGGGACTACACAGATACGCAGTATTTT.

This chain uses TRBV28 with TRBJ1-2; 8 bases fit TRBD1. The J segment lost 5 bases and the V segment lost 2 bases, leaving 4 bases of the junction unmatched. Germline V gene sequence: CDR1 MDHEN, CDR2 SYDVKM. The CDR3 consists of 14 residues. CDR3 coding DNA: TGTGCCAGCAGTTTAACAGGGGGTTTTTATGGCTACACCTTC. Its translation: CASSLTGGFYGYTF.